Each of the 23 T cell receptor beta chains below was sequenced from the same sample in a study of shared clonotypes between healthy human individuals (dated by TCRdb to the early 2020s). Libraries were made using the immunoSEQ multiplex PCR assay. Here the immuneACCESS table is served through TCRdb, limited to in-frame sequences with V and J called. Missing clones are a known gap in these copies; in checked studies unresolved V genes cover under half, and the rest lacks a known reason. The sample table contains about 100,000 clones; only one count was recorded for approximately 70% of them. The leading ten clones occupy about 25% of the sample. Sequenced material: memory CD8+ T cells sorted from blood. This specimen's cell subset or site label, per the study, means: CD45RO+ cells pooled with CCR7-negative TemRA cells. These receptor sequences come from a woman aged 25 to 39 in good health.

This rearrangement joins TRBV7-8 to TRBJ1-5; D is ambiguous. V lost 3 bases and J 9 bases, leaving 12 bases between the germline ends. CDR1 SGHVS and CDR2 FQNEAQ come from the germline V gene. The CDR3 totals 13 residues. The CDR3 bases are TGTGCCAGCAGCTTCGGGCGTCCCGGGCCCCAGCATTTT. Residues: CASSFGRPGPQHF.

The genes are TRBV18 and TRBJ2-5; D unclear. V lost 3 bases to trimming and J lost 5 bases, with 10 bases between them. CDR3 length equals 13 residues. Germline loops: CDR1 KGHSH, CDR2 LQKENI. This chain's CDR3 is CASSPGMGETQYF. CDR3 bases: TGTGCCAGCTCACCTGGGATGGGCGAGACCCAGTACTTC.

The chain has TRBV28 and TRBJ2-6, with 9 bases aligning to TRBD1. CDR1 is MDHEN and CDR2 is SYDVKM in the germline V gene. This CDR3 is 16 amino acids long. V shed 6 bases, J shed 1 base, and the junction held 4 bases outside the gene matches. DNA of the CDR3: TGTGCCAGCAGCGGACAGGGGATTTCTGGGGCCAACGTCCTGACTTTC. This sequence encodes CASSGQGISGANVLTF. The full variable domain, its missing parts supplied by reference TRBV28 and TRBJ2-6, is DVKVTQSSRYLVKRTGEKVFLECVQDMDHENMFWYRQDPGLGLRLIYFSYDVKMKEKGDIPEGYSVSREKKERFSLILESASTNQTSMYLCASSGQGISGANVLTFGAGSRLTVL.

This chain uses TRBV12-5 with TRBJ2-5; D is unresolved. Germline V gives CDR1 LGHNT, CDR2 FRNRAP. Trimming cost V 4 bases and J 5 bases, with 8 bases left between them. This CDR3 region has 12 residues. CDR3 DNA sequence: TGTGCTAGTGGTTACTCCCCCGAGACCCAGTACTTC. As protein: CASGYSPETQYF.

CDR3 loop: CASSLEGDPSYEQYF. The CDR3 bases are TGTGCCAGCAGCTTAGAAGGGGACCCCTCCTACGAGCAGTACTTC. This chain uses TRBV13 with TRBJ2-5; D is tentatively TRBD1 or TRBD2 (5 bases each). The J call may be faulty, since TRBJ2-7 better matches the DNA end. The CDR3 totals 15 residues. Germline CDR1 PRHDT, CDR2 FYEKMQ (reference sequence).

The J gene is TRBJ2-1, the V gene TRBV15; 7 nucleotides match TRBD2. The V gene's germline CDR1 is LNHNV and CDR2 YYDKDF (reference sequence). Trimming took 0 bases from V and 5 from J; bases not matched to a gene: 1. CDR3 length: 14 residues. The CDR3 bases are TGTGCCACCAGCAGAGAGGCGGGGGACAATGAGCAGTTCTTC. It specifies CATSREAGDNEQFF.

The count of this clone is one. CDR3 amino acids: CASSLALPGQVVTEAFF. CDR3 nucleotide sequence: TGTGCCAGCAGCTTGGCCTTACCGGGACAGGTGGTTACTGAAGCTTTCTTT. This chain links TRBV5-6 with TRBJ1-1, with 8 bases that match TRBD1. The V gene's germline CDR1 is SGHDT and CDR2 YYEEEE. The V and J ends lost 0 bases and 5 bases, in that order; junction bases with no gene match: 12. The CDR3 contains 17 residues.

J is TRBJ2-3 and V is TRBV7-9; a possible D gene is TRBD2 (6 bases). The V and J ends lost 5 bases and 4 bases respectively, with 22 bases between them. The CDR3 is 17 amino acids. The V gene's germline CDR1 is SEHNR and CDR2 FQNEAQ (reference sequence). This CDR3 is CASSQPSGPTGADTQYF. The DNA for the CDR3 is TGTGCCAGCAGCCAACCGAGCGGGCCCACAGGAGCAGATACGCAGTATTTT.

The count of this clone is one. The rearrangement links TRBV19 to TRBJ1-5; no clear D. Trimming shortened V by 3 bases and J by 4 bases, and 7 bases separated the two germline ends. Germline loops: CDR1 LNHDA, CDR2 SQIVND (reference sequence). This CDR3 has 13 amino acids. CDR3 in DNA: TGTGCCAGTAGTATGCCCGTTAATCAGCCCCAGCATTTT. This gives the protein CASSMPVNQPQHF.

The V gene is TRBV11-3, the J gene TRBJ2-5; D call uncertain. Germline V gives CDR1 SGHNT, CDR2 YENEEA. The V end was cut by 6 bases, the J end by 5 bases, with 4 bases between. The CDR3 sequence is 10 residues long. Here the CDR3 reads CASRPETQYF. CDR3 DNA: TGTGCCAGCAGGCCGGAGACCCAGTACTTC.

V is TRBV5-1 and J is TRBJ2-2; D is uncertain. CDR1 is SGHRS and CDR2 is YFSETQ in the germline V gene. This CDR3 spans 18 amino acids. Trimming cost V 4 bases and J 1 base, with 20 bases left between them. CDR3 nucleotides: TGCGCCAGCAGCCCCTCCGGCCTTTGTAGCCAGAACACCGGGGAGCTGTTTTTT. Translating gives CASSPSGLCSQNTGELFF.

The V and J genes are TRBV7-4 and TRBJ2-7, with a weak D call TRBD2 (5 bases). V was shortened by 4 bases and J by 2 bases, with 15 bases between the two germline ends. Germline loops: CDR1 SGHVT, CDR2 SQSDAQ. The CDR3 extends over 15 amino acids. The CDR3 DNA reads TGTGCCAGCAGCTCCCCGGTGAAGCGGCCCTACGAGCAGTACTTC. This codes for CASSSPVKRPYEQYF.

In this sample, this clone turned up once. This chain joins TRBV18 and TRBJ1-5, with 8 bases fitting TRBD1. Germline CDR1 is KGHSH and CDR2 is LQKENI. The CDR3 spans 15 residues. The V gene end was trimmed by 6 bases and the J gene end by 2 bases; junction bases not matched to a gene: 6. As DNA, the CDR3 is TGTGCCAGCTCGCCTGACAGGGGAGGCAATCAGCCCCAGCATTTT. Translating it yields CASSPDRGGNQPQHF.

The CDR3 region is CASSLRRGPDEQYF. The DNA of the CDR3 is TGTGCCAGCAGTTTACGCAGGGGGCCCGACGAGCAGTACTTC. The rearrangement links TRBV28 to TRBJ2-7; 8 positions agree with TRBD1. V lost 2 bases, J lost 5 bases, and 5 bases stayed unmatched. The CDR3 covers 14 residues. Looked up from germline, CDR1 is MDHEN and CDR2 is SYDVKM.

The gene calls are TRBV18 and TRBJ1-3, with unresolved D. The germline V gene has CDR1 KGHSH and CDR2 LQKENI. This CDR3 region has 15 residues. Trimming cost V 4 bases and J 4 bases, with 14 bases left between them. The CDR3 is CASSRSLSEGNTIYF. In DNA form, the CDR3 reads TGTGCCAGCTCACGGTCGTTGTCTGAAGGAAACACCATATATTTT. Filled out from reference TRBV18 and TRBJ1-3, the complete variable domain reads NAGVMQNPRHLVRRRGQEARLRCSPMKGHSHVYWYRQLPEEGLKFMVYLQKENIIDESGMPKERFSAEFPKEGPSILRIQQVVRGDSAAYFCASSRSLSEGNTIYFGEGSWLTVV.

This sequence joins TRBV29-1 and TRBJ2-1; 9 bases map to TRBD1. The CDR3 is 14 residues long. The trim removed 5 bases at V and 3 bases at J, leaving 5 bases unmatched. The germline gives CDR1 SQVTM, CDR2 ANQGSEA. This chain's CDR3 is CSVSGTGNYNEQFF. In DNA form, the CDR3 reads TGCAGCGTTTCCGGGACAGGGAACTACAATGAGCAGTTCTTC.

The chain links TRBV11-2 to TRBJ2-7, with TRBD1 matching 8 bases. CDR1 and CDR2 from the germline V gene are SGHAT and FQNNGV. This CDR3 has 15 amino acids. V was clipped by 4 bases and J by 3 bases; unmatched bases: 8. DNA for the CDR3: TGTGCCAGCAGCTCAGGGACAGGAGGGGGCTACGAGCAGTACTTC. This encodes CASSSGTGGGYEQYF.

Only a few counts were recorded for this clone. The chain is built from TRBV5-6 and TRBJ2-1; D gene ambiguous. CDR3 length equals 16 residues. CDR1 is SGHDT and CDR2 is YYEEEE in the germline V gene. The V end was cut by 4 bases, the J end by 0 bases, with 14 bases between. The CDR3 DNA reads TGTGCCAGCAGCCTCTTTGGGATCAGCTCCTACAATGAGCAGTTCTTC. This encodes CASSLFGISSYNEQFF.

V is TRBV25-1 and J is TRBJ2-7; 12 bases line up with TRBD1. J lost 7 bases, V lost 7 bases, and 8 bases had no gene match. CDR1 and CDR2 from the germline V gene are MGHDK and SYGVNS. CDR3 length: 14 amino acids. The CDR3 DNA reads TGTGCCAGCACCCCGGGACAGGGGGCTGGGGAGCAGTACTTC. It encodes CASTPGQGAGEQYF.

This clone has a handful of counts. Here the CDR3 reads CATIDNPNTEAFF. Written as DNA, the CDR3 is TGTGCCACCATAGACAACCCGAACACTGAAGCTTTCTTT. The chain carries TRBV6-1 and TRBJ1-1; D gene uncertain. CDR3 size: 13 residues. Trimming removed 10 bases at V and 1 base at J, with 13 bases between. Germline-derived CDR1 and CDR2 are MNHNS and SASEGT.

This sequence joins TRBV5-4 and TRBJ1-2; the D gene is possibly TRBD1 (5 bases). Looked up from germline, CDR1 is SGHNT and CDR2 is YYREEE (reference sequence). V was cut by 5 bases and J by 2 bases, with 16 bases left in between. This CDR3 has 15 amino acids. The CDR3 bases are TGTGCCAGCAGTTTCTGGGGCGCGGGCAACTATGGCTACACCTTC. Its translation: CASSFWGAGNYGYTF.

This clone was observed a handful of times. The chain joins TRBV4-1 to TRBJ1-5; D remains unclear. Trimming pared 2 bases from V and 5 bases from J, leaving 13 bases between. The CDR3 is 15 residues long. Germline CDR1 and CDR2: MGHRA and YSYEKL. CDR3 in amino acids: CASSQFWRRYQPQHF. CDR3 bases: TGCGCCAGCAGCCAATTTTGGAGGCGTTATCAGCCCCAGCATTTT.

This clone was counted between two and nine times. This rearrangement joins TRBV2 to TRBJ2-2, with 10 bases that match TRBD2. The V gene end was trimmed by 6 bases and the J gene end by 5 bases; junction bases not matched to a gene: 6. CDR1 and CDR2 (germline): SNHLY, FYNNEI. CDR3 length equals 15 residues. CDR3 bases: TGTGCCAGCAGCGGGAGCGGGAGGGTGACCGGGGAGCTGTTTTTT. Its protein is CASSGSGRVTGELFF.